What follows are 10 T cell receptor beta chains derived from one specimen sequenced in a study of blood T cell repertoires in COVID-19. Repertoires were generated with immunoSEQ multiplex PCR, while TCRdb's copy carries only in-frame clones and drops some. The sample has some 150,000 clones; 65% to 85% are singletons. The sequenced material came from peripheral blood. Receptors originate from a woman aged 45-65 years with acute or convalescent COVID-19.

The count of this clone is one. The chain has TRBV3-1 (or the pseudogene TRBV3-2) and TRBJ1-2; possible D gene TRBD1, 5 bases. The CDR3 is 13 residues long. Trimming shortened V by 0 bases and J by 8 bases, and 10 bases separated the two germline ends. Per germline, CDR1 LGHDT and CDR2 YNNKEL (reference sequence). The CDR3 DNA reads TGTGCCAGCAGCCAAGATCAGGGAGGAGGCTACACCTTC. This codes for CASSQDQGGGYTF.

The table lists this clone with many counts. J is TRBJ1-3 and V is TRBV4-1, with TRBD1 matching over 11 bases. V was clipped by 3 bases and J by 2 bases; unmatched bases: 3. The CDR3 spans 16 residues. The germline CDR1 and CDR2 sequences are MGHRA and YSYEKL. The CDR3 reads CASSQDRGLTGNTIYF. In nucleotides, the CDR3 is TGCGCCAGCAGCCAGGACAGGGGGCTGACTGGAAACACCATATATTTT.

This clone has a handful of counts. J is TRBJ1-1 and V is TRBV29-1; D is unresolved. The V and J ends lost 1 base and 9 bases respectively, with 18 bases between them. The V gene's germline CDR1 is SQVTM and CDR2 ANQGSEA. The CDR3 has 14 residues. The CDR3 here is CSVEANGFPFKAFF. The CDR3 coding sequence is TGCAGCGTTGAAGCTAACGGGTTCCCCTTTAAAGCTTTCTTT.

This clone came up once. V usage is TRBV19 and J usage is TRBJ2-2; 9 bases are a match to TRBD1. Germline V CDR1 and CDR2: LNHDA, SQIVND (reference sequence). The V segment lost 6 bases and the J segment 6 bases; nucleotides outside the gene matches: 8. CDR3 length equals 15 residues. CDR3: CASRVGTGFAGELFF. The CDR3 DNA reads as TGTGCCAGTAGGGTAGGGACAGGGTTTGCCGGGGAGCTGTTTTTT.

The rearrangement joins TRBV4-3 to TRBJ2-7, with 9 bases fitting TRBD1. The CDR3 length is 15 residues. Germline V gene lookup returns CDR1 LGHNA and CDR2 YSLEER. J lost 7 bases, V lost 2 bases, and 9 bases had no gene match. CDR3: CASSQIQGALREQYF. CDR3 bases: TGCGCCAGCAGCCAAATACAGGGGGCCTTGAGGGAGCAGTACTTC.

This chain's CDR3 is CASSLTQDTEAFF. The CDR3 nucleotides read TGTGCCAGCAGCTTAACACAGGACACTGAAGCTTTCTTT. The V gene is TRBV7-3, the J gene TRBJ1-1, with a weak D call TRBD1 (5 bases). CDR3 length: 13 amino acids. Germline assignment: CDR1 SGHTA and CDR2 FQGTGA. V was cut by 0 bases and J by 3 bases, with 5 bases left in between.

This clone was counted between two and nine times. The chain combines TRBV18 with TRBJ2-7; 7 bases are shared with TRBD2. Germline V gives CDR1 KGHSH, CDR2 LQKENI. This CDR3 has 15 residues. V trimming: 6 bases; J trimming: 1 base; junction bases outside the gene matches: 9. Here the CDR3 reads CASSQVASGSYEQYF. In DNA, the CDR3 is TGTGCCAGCTCCCAAGTGGCTAGCGGATCCTACGAGCAGTACTTC.

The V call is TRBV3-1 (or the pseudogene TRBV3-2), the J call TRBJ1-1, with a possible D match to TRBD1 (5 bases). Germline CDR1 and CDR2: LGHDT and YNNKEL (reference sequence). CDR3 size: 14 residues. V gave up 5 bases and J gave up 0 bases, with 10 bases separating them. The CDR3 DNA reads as TGTGCCAGCAGCTCCCCAGGGATGAACACTGAAGCTTTCTTT. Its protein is CASSSPGMNTEAFF.

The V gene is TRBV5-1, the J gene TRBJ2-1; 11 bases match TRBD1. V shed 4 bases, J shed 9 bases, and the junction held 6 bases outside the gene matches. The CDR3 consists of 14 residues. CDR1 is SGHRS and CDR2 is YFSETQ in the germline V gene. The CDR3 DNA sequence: TGCGCCAGCAGCGTGGGACAGGGGGATAGTGAGCAGTTCTTC. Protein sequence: CASSVGQGDSEQFF.

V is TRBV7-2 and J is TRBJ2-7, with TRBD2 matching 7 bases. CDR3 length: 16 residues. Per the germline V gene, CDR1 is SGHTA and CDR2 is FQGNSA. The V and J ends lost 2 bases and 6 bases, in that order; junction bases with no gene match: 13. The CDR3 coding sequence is TGTGCCAGCAGCTTAAAAGGTCTAGCGGTGGGAGTCGAGCAGTACTTC. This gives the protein CASSLKGLAVGVEQYF. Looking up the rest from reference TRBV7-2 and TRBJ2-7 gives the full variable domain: GAGVSQSPSNKVTEKGKDVELRCDPISGHTALYWYRQSLGQGLEFLIYFQGNSAPDKSGLPSDRFSAERTGGSVSTLTIQRTQQEDSAVYLCASSLKGLAVGVEQYFGPGTRLTVT.